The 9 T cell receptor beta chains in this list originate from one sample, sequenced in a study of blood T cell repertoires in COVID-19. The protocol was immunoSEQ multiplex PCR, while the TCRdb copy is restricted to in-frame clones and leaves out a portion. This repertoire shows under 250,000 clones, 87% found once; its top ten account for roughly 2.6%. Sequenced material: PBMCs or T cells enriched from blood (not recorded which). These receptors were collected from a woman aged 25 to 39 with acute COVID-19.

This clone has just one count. In DNA, the CDR3 is TGTGCCAGCCGGGGGGCTGTTAGCACCGGGGAGCTGTTTTTT. As protein: CASRGAVSTGELFF. This chain joins TRBV3-1 (or the pseudogene TRBV3-2) and TRBJ2-2; TRBD2 might be the D (7 bases). This CDR3 spans 14 amino acids. V lost 8 bases to trimming and J lost 4 bases, with 14 bases between them. Germline values: CDR1 LGHDT, CDR2 YNNKEL (reference sequence).

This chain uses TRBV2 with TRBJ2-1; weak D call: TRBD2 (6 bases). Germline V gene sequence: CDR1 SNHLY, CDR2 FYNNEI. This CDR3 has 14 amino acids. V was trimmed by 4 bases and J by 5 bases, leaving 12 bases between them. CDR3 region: CASSAGRGDNEQFF. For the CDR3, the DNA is TGTGCCAGCAGTGCCGGGCGGGGAGACAATGAGCAGTTCTTC.

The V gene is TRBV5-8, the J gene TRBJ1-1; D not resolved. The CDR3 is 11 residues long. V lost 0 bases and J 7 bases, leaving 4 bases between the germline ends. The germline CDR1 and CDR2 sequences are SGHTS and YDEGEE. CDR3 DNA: TGTGCCAGCAGCTTGGGAGTTGAAGCTTTCTTT. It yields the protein CASSLGVEAFF.

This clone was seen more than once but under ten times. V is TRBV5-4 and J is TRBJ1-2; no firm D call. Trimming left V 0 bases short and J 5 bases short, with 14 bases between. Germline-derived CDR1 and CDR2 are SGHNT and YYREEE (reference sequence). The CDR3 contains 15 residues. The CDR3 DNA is TGTGCCAGCAGCTTGGGGTACGGCGCCGGGTATGGCTACACCTTC. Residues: CASSLGYGAGYGYTF.

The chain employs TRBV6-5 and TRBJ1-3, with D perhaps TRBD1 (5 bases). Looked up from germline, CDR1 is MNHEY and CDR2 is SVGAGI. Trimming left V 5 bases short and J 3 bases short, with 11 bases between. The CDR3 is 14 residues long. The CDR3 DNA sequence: TGTGCCAGCAGTAACAGGTTAATTGGAAACACCATATATTTT. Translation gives CASSNRLIGNTIYF.

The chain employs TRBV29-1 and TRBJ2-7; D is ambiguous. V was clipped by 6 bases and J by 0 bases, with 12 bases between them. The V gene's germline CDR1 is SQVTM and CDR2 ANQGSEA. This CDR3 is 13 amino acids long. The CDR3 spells CSVAEQFSYEQYF. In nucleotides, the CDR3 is TGCAGCGTAGCCGAACAGTTCTCCTACGAGCAGTACTTC.

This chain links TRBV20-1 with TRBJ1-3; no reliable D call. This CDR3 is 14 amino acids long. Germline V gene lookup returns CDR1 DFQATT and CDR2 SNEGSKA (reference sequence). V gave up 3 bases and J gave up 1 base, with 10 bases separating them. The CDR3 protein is CSASYSGSGNTIYF. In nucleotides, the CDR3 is TGCAGTGCTAGTTATAGCGGGTCTGGAAACACCATATATTTT.

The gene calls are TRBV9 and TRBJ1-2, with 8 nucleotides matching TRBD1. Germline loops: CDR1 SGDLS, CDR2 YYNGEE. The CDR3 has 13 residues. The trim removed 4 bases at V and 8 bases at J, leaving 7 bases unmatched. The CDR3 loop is CASSLTGEGGYTF. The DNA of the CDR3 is TGTGCCAGCAGCTTGACAGGGGAAGGCGGCTACACCTTC.

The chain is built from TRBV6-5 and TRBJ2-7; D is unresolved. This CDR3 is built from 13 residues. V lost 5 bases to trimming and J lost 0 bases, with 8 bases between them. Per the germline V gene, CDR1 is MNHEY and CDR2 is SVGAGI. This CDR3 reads CASSLQSSYEQYF. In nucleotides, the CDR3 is TGTGCCAGCAGTCTACAGAGCTCCTACGAGCAGTACTTC.